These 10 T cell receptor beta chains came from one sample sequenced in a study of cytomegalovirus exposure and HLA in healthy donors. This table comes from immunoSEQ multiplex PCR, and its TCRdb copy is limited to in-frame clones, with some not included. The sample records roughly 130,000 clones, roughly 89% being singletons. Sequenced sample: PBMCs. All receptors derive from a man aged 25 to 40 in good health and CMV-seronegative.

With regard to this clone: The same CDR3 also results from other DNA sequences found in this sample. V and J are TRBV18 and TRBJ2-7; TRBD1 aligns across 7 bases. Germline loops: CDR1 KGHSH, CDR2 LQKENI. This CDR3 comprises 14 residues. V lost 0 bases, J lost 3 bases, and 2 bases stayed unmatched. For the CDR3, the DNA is TGTGCCAGCTCACCACCGACAGGGTTCTACGAGCAGTACTTC. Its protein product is CASSPPTGFYEQYF.

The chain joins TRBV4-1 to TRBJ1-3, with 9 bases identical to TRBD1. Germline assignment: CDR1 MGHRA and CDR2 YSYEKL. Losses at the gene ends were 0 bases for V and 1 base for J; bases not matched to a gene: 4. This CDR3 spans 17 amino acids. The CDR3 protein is CASSQEGTGSSGNTIYF. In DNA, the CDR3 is TGCGCCAGCAGCCAAGAGGGGACAGGGAGTTCTGGAAACACCATATATTTT.

The CDR3, as DNA: TGTGCCAGCAGCCAAGTTGGGACTAGCGAATCACCAAGGGAGCTGTTTTTT. Protein product: CASSQVGTSESPRELFF. The chain has TRBV4-2 and TRBJ2-2; 10 bases align to TRBD2. Germline V gene data show CDR1 as LGHNA and CDR2 as YNFKEQ. J gave up 9 bases and V 1 base, and 11 bases lay outside the gene matches. This CDR3 has 17 residues.

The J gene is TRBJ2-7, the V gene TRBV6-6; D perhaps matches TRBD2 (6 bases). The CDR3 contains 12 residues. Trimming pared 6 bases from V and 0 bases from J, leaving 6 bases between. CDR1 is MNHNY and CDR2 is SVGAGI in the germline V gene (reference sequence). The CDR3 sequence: CASSGSSYEQYF. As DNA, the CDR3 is TGTGCCAGCAGCGGGAGCTCCTACGAGCAGTACTTC.

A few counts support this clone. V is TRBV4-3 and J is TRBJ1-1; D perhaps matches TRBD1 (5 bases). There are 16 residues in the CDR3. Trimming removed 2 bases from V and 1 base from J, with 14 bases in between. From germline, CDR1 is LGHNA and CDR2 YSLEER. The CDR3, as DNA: TGCGCCAGCAGCCAACACCCGGGGGAATCGAACACTGAAGCTTTCTTT. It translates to CASSQHPGESNTEAFF.

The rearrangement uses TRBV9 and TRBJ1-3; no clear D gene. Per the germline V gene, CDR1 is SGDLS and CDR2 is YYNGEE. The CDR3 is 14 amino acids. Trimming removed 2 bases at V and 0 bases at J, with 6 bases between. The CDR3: CASSVTGSGNTIYF. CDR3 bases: TGTGCCAGCAGCGTTACCGGCTCTGGAAACACCATATATTTT.

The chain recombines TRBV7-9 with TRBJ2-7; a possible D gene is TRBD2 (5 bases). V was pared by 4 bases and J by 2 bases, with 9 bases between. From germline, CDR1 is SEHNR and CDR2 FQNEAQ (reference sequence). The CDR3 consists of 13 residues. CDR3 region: CASSSTGTYEQYF. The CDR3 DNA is TGTGCCAGCAGCTCCACGGGGACCTACGAGCAGTACTTC.

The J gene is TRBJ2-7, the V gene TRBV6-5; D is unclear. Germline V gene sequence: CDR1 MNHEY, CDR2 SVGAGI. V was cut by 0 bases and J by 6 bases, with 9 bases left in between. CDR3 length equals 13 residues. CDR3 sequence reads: CASSYSGPGEQYF. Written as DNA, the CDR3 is TGTGCCAGCAGTTACTCGGGCCCCGGCGAGCAGTACTTC.

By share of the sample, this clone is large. In DNA form, the CDR3 reads TGTGCCAGCTCACCATGGGCCGTTGAAGCTTTCTTT. Protein product: CASSPWAVEAFF. The chain employs TRBV18 and TRBJ1-1, with unresolved D. CDR1 and CDR2 from the germline V gene are KGHSH and LQKENI. Trimming took 2 bases from V and 7 from J, leaving 8 bases between them. The CDR3 runs 12 residues.

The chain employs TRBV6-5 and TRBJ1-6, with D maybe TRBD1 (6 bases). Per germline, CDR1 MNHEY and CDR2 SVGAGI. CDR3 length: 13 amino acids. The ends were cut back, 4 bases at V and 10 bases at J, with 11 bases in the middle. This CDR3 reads CASSLQGTSPLHF. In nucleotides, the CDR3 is TGTGCCAGCAGTTTACAGGGCACATCACCCCTCCACTTT.